This TCR beta chain emerged from a study of control samples from healthy donors and cancer patients. The length of the CDR3 is 14 residues. Trimming cost V 4 bases and J 4 bases, with 13 bases left between them. Germline-derived CDR1 and CDR2 are SQVTM and ANQGSEA. Assay: immunoSEQ multiplex PCR; the TCRdb copy retains only in-frame clones and omits some. Of approximately 190,000 clones listed, over 80% are singletons. The rearrangement joins TRBV29-1 to TRBJ1-4, with D tentatively TRBD1 (5 bases). This TCR derives from a man aged 25 to 40 in good health. Sequencing was carried out using blood. CDR3 in DNA: TGCAGCGTTGGGTTCAGGGCGAATAATGAAAAACTGTTTTTT. It is translated as CSVGFRANNEKLFF.